This T cell receptor (beta chain) is drawn from a study of cytomegalovirus exposure and HLA in healthy donors. Study-wide results and caveats: Reportedly, diagnosis of cytomegalovirus status by the classifier showed high specificity and sensitivity. TCR beta sequences numbering around 15,000 were associated with HLA alleles at 0.05 false discovery rate in a later analysis. It was likely that a cluster of highly shared sequence variants was a sequencing artifact.

Worth noting for this clone: Antigen unknown.

Researchers ran the PCR with 60 Vbeta and 13 Jbeta primers. Using immunoSEQ multiplex PCR, the repertoire was profiled, and TCRdb retains in-frame clones only, with some absent. The table includes more than 95,000 clones, under 85% detected once. Sequenced: PBMCs. The clonotype was recovered from a woman aged 18-30 years in good health and CMV-seronegative.

CDR3 amino acids: CATNQGQLNTEAFF. The DNA for the CDR3 is TGTGCCACTAATCAGGGACAGCTGAACACTGAAGCTTTCTTT. The J gene is TRBJ1-1, the V gene TRBV19; 7 positions agree with TRBD1. Per germline, CDR1 LNHDA and CDR2 SQIVND (reference sequence). Losses at the gene ends were 10 bases for V and 0 bases for J; bases not matched to a gene: 8. The CDR3 extends over 14 amino acids.